This T cell receptor (beta chain) was identified in a study of T cell responses to AZD1222 COVID-19 vaccine. Study-wide findings and caveats: CD4 TCRs associated with vaccination spanned spike, dominating at 160-218 and 743-854. Mostly white British, mostly female donors; authors suggested clonal diversity may be underestimated.

The sample holds a few counts of this clone. Its antigen is currently unknown. V was pared by 5 bases and J by 7 bases, with 12 bases between. Germline V gene sequence: CDR1 SEHNR, CDR2 FQNEAQ (reference sequence). The CDR3 is made up of 14 amino acids. Libraries were prepared by immunoSEQ multiplex PCR; TCRdb keeps only in-frame clonotypes and omits some of them. The profile shows 100,000 to 150,000 clones, over 70% of them singletons. V and J are TRBV7-9 and TRBJ1-6; D not resolved. Sequencing was performed on peripheral blood, taken on day 0 of AZD1222 vaccination. This TCR was recovered from an adult in good health. CDR3 residues: CASSPDVGNSPLHF. The CDR3 nucleotides are TGTGCCAGCAGCCCCGACGTGGGAAATTCACCCCTCCACTTT.